A single sample gave rise to the 26 T cell receptor beta chains below, sequenced in a study of T cell repertoires and Cas9 in healthy adults. Sequenced by immunoSEQ multiplex PCR; TCRdb stores in-frame clones only, minus some. The table shows tens of thousands of clones, with less than 95% occurring only once. The sequenced sample consisted of CD4+ effector T cells (CD127+, CD25-, CD137-, CD154-) from PBMCs; culture status not recorded. These receptors all stem from a human donor in good health.

The chain combines TRBV18 with TRBJ2-3; the D gene is possibly TRBD2 (6 bases). The V gene lost 4 bases and the J gene lost 1 base, with 18 bases spanning the gap. Per germline, CDR1 KGHSH and CDR2 LQKENI. The CDR3 has 17 residues. The CDR3 loop is CASSQDLSGLRTDTQYF. CDR3 coding DNA: TGTGCCAGCTCACAAGACCTTTCCGGACTACGCACAGATACGCAGTATTTT.

Here the CDR3 DNA reads TGTGCCAGCAGCCCCAGGAGAGATCAGCCCCAGCATTTT. Translated, it gives CASSPRRDQPQHF. The chain joins TRBV7-2 to TRBJ1-5; D is unresolved. Trimming removed 5 bases at V and 5 bases at J, with 10 bases between. CDR3 size: 13 residues. CDR1 is SGHTA and CDR2 is FQGNSA in the germline V gene.

This clone was counted between two and nine times. This rearrangement joins TRBV7-2 to TRBJ2-3; D remains ambiguous. Germline V CDR1 and CDR2: SGHTA, FQGNSA. The germline V and J ends were trimmed by 1 base and 1 base, with 3 bases remaining between them. The CDR3 consists of 13 residues. The CDR3 DNA reads TGTGCCAGCAGCTTAGGGGGCACAGATACGCAGTATTTT. Amino acids: CASSLGGTDTQYF.

The chain links TRBV29-1 to TRBJ2-5; D possibly corresponds to TRBD2 (5 bases). The V gene's germline CDR1 is SQVTM and CDR2 ANQGSEA. CDR3 length: 11 amino acids. The V and J ends lost 6 bases and 5 bases respectively, with 10 bases between them. The CDR3 region has the DNA TGCAGCGTGGAGGTGGGGGAGACCCAGTACTTC. Encoded protein: CSVEVGETQYF.

The gene calls are TRBV9 and TRBJ2-3; possible D gene TRBD2, 5 bases. CDR3 size: 15 residues. With 3 bases removed from V and 6 bases from J, the gap between germline ends came to 17 bases. Germline CDR1 SGDLS, CDR2 YYNGEE. CDR3: CASSALDGETDTQYF. Written as DNA, the CDR3 is TGTGCCAGCAGCGCCCTCGACGGGGAAACGGATACGCAGTATTTT.

The chain is built from TRBV4-3 and TRBJ2-7; D may be TRBD2 (5 bases). Germline V lookup: CDR1 LGHNA, CDR2 YSLEER. V was pared by 3 bases and J by 3 bases, with 15 bases between. The CDR3 extends over 15 amino acids. As DNA, the CDR3 is TGCGCCAGCAGCCAGCTCAGGTCGGGAAACTACGAGCAGTACGTC. This codes for CASSQLRSGNYEQYV.

This sequence joins TRBV7-3 and TRBJ2-1; TRBD1 is a possible D gene (6 bases). The germline CDR1 and CDR2 sequences are SGHTA and FQGTGA. The V and J ends lost 8 bases and 5 bases respectively, with 13 bases between them. This CDR3 is 13 amino acids long. CDR3 bases: TGTGCCAGCGGCACAGGGTCCAACAATGAGCAGTTCTTC. Amino acid sequence: CASGTGSNNEQFF.

CDR3 protein: CASSVAPDRNTEAFF. The CDR3 region has the DNA TGTGCCAGCAGCGTAGCCCCCGACAGGAACACTGAAGCTTTCTTT. V and J are TRBV9 and TRBJ1-1; D might be TRBD1 (5 bases). Trimming shortened V by 0 bases and J by 1 base, and 10 bases separated the two germline ends. From germline, CDR1 is SGDLS and CDR2 YYNGEE. The length of the CDR3 is 15 residues. The full variable domain, rest sourced from reference TRBV9 and TRBJ1-1, is DSGVTQTPKHLITATGQRVTLRCSPRSGDLSVYWYQQSLDQGLQFLIQYYNGEERAKGNILERFSAQQFPDLHSELNLSSLELGDSALYFCASSVAPDRNTEAFFGQGTRLTVV.

The rearrangement joins TRBV28 to TRBJ1-5, with 7 bases lining up with TRBD1. V was clipped by 6 bases and J by 5 bases; unmatched bases: 7. The CDR3 consists of 14 residues. Germline CDR1 reads MDHEN; CDR2 reads SYDVKM. CDR3 sequence: CASSLTGLDQPQHF. The DNA of the CDR3 is TGTGCCAGCAGCCTGACAGGGCTAGATCAGCCCCAGCATTTT.

J is TRBJ2-7 and V is TRBV6-5, with D uncertain. Per the germline V gene, CDR1 is MNHEY and CDR2 is SVGAGI. V shed 5 bases and J shed 4 bases, with 9 bases lying between them. The length of the CDR3 is 12 residues. The chain's CDR3 is CASSEMRYEQYV. The CDR3 DNA reads TGTGCCAGCAGTGAAATGCGTTACGAGCAGTACGTC.

The CDR3 spells CASSARQATYGYTF. The CDR3, as DNA: TGTGCCAGCAGCGCCCGGCAGGCGACATATGGCTACACCTTC. V is TRBV11-3 and J is TRBJ1-2; no reliable D call. V shed 5 bases and J shed 5 bases, with 15 bases lying between them. Germline V gives CDR1 SGHNT, CDR2 YENEEA. The CDR3 totals 14 residues.

The chain joins TRBV7-5 to TRBJ2-4; TRBD2 reflects the table's D call only, with no check against the DNA. TRBV7-5 is recorded as a pseudogene. The CDR3 is 13 amino acids. DNA for the CDR3: TGTGTCAGAAAGCGGGATCCCTGGAATTATCAGTACTTC. This translates into CVRKRDPWNYQYF.

The rearrangement uses TRBV15 and TRBJ1-5, with D unclear. Trimming stripped 8 bases from V and 5 bases from J, with 13 bases between. The germline CDR1 and CDR2 sequences are LNHNV and YYDKDF (reference sequence). The CDR3 totals 13 residues. The DNA of the CDR3 is TGTGCCACCGCCCGGACGGACTATCAGCCCCAGCATTTT. Translation gives CATARTDYQPQHF.

Here the CDR3 DNA reads TGTGCCAGCAGTTCAGGGACAGGGGGCGGCCGCACCCAGTACTTC. Its protein product is CASSSGTGGGRTQYF. The rearrangement uses TRBV5-5 and TRBJ2-5; 12 bases map to TRBD1. Germline V lookup: CDR1 SGHKS, CDR2 YYEKEE (reference sequence). This CDR3 spans 15 amino acids. The J segment lost 8 bases and the V segment lost 5 bases, leaving 10 bases of the junction unmatched.

V is TRBV28 and J is TRBJ2-1; D perhaps matches TRBD2 (6 bases). Germline V gene lookup returns CDR1 MDHEN and CDR2 SYDVKM. This CDR3 comprises 12 residues. V lost 7 bases to trimming and J lost 8 bases, with 12 bases between them. The CDR3: CASKSGEYEQFF. The CDR3 nucleotides read TGTGCCAGCAAATCGGGGGAGTATGAGCAGTTCTTC.

This chain links TRBV7-8 with TRBJ2-2; D call uncertain. The V gene lost 1 base and the J gene lost 3 bases, with 3 bases spanning the gap. Germline V lookup: CDR1 SGHVS, CDR2 FQNEAQ. This CDR3 is built from 13 residues. This chain's CDR3 is CASSLVDTGELFF. CDR3 sequence (DNA): TGTGCCAGCAGCTTAGTGGACACCGGGGAGCTGTTTTTT.

The chain recombines TRBV7-3 with TRBJ2-1; D possibly corresponds to TRBD2 (7 bases). Deletions cut 5 bases from V and 3 bases from J, with 17 bases between. Germline CDR1 SGHTA, CDR2 FQGTGA. CDR3 size: 16 residues. The CDR3 nucleotides are TGTGCCAGCAGCCCGGAAGGGGGGGCCGACTACAATGAGCAGTTCTTC. The encoded protein is CASSPEGGADYNEQFF.

V gene TRBV6-5 combines with J gene TRBJ1-5; D is ambiguous. This CDR3 comprises 15 residues. V was clipped by 0 bases and J by 2 bases, with 8 bases between them. Germline V CDR1 and CDR2: MNHEY, SVGAGI. CDR3 protein: CASSYSWAGNQPQHF. CDR3 in DNA: TGTGCCAGCAGTTACTCGTGGGCAGGCAATCAGCCCCAGCATTTT.

V usage is TRBV5-1 and J usage is TRBJ1-6; D is undetermined. The CDR3 runs 14 residues. V was trimmed by 5 bases and J by 7 bases, leaving 13 bases between them. From germline, CDR1 is SGHRS and CDR2 YFSETQ. The chain's CDR3 is CASRIDLGNSPLHF. As DNA, the CDR3 is TGCGCCAGCAGGATCGACCTGGGGAATTCACCCCTCCACTTT.

The rearrangement links TRBV11-2 to TRBJ2-7; no definite D call. Per germline, CDR1 SGHAT and CDR2 FQNNGV. V dropped 5 bases and J dropped 4 bases, with 15 bases sitting between them. The CDR3 is 14 residues long. Written as DNA, the CDR3 is TGTGCCAGCAGCCCTTCGGGTCACCGGTACGAGCAGTACTTC. Translation gives CASSPSGHRYEQYF.

The chain employs TRBV5-4 and TRBJ2-1; D is unresolved. CDR3 length: 16 residues. Germline CDR1 and CDR2: SGHNT and YYREEE (reference sequence). With 4 bases removed from V and 6 bases from J, the gap between germline ends came to 20 bases. In DNA, the CDR3 is TGTGCCAGCAGCGCCGGGCTTCCCGGGCGTTTCAATGAGCAGTTCTTC. This encodes CASSAGLPGRFNEQFF.

The rearrangement joins TRBV4-3 to TRBJ1-1; D is possibly TRBD1 (5 bases). Between the trimmed V and J ends, which lost 4 bases and 4 bases, there was a span of 13 bases. Germline CDR1 LGHNA, CDR2 YSLEER. The CDR3 covers 14 residues. The CDR3 sequence: CASSLGTVGTEAFF. DNA for the CDR3: TGCGCCAGCAGCCTAGGGACGGTGGGCACTGAAGCTTTCTTT.

V usage is TRBV5-4 and J usage is TRBJ2-1; D not resolved. Trimming took 4 bases from V and 2 from J, leaving 19 bases between them. Per germline, CDR1 SGHNT and CDR2 YYREEE (reference sequence). This CDR3 spans 17 amino acids. The CDR3, as DNA: TGTGCCAGCAGCCCTGATTTGCCAATCCCGGCCTACAATGAGCAGTTCTTC. This codes for CASSPDLPIPAYNEQFF.

J is TRBJ2-5 and V is TRBV15; TRBD2 is a possible D gene (5 bases). V dropped 1 base and J dropped 4 bases, with 16 bases sitting between them. The V gene's germline CDR1 is LNHNV and CDR2 YYDKDF (reference sequence). The CDR3 contains 16 residues. CDR3 in amino acids: CATSRVKWSGGETQYF. DNA for the CDR3: TGTGCCACCAGCAGAGTTAAGTGGAGCGGAGGAGAGACCCAGTACTTC.

The V call is TRBV10-3, the J call TRBJ1-1, with D tentatively TRBD1 (5 bases). The CDR3 spans 15 residues. Germline loops: CDR1 ENHRY, CDR2 SYGVKD. V gave up 2 bases and J gave up 5 bases, with 15 bases separating them. The CDR3 loop reads CAISEVRTTMTEAFF. CDR3 DNA sequence: TGTGCCATCAGTGAGGTTAGGACAACAATGACTGAAGCTTTCTTT.

The chain is built from TRBV19 and TRBJ1-5; no clear D. Germline-derived CDR1 and CDR2 are LNHDA and SQIVND (reference sequence). The V end lost 1 base, the J end lost 4 bases, and 11 bases lay between the germline ends. CDR3 length: 15 residues. The CDR3: CASSIVRQSNQPQHF. The CDR3 DNA is TGTGCCAGTAGTATAGTCCGGCAGAGTAATCAGCCCCAGCATTTT.